The source of this TCR beta chain is a study of cytomegalovirus exposure and HLA in healthy donors. Notes on the study in general: One variant, a missense change in DCLRE1C, was linked in a later analysis to TCR beta V- and J-gene trimming. Associated with HLA alleles at 0.05 false discovery rate in a later analysis were approximately 17,000 TCR beta sequences. Solely CMV serostatus was available to characterize immune exposure. Specificity of a few CMV-associated chains for CMV antigens was verified in vitro.

This CDR3 has 14 amino acids. CDR1 MNHNS and CDR2 SASEGT come from the germline V gene. Trimming removed 2 bases at V and 0 bases at J, with 8 bases between. Concerning this clone itself: The antigen is unknown.

The PCR was carried out with 60 Vbeta primers and 13 Jbeta primers. Assay: immunoSEQ multiplex PCR; the TCRdb copy retains only in-frame clones and omits some. The sample carries about 110,000 clones, about four fifths recorded once. The clonotype comes from a woman between 18 and 30 years old in good health and CMV-seropositive. The sample comprised PBMCs. The chain links TRBV6-1 to TRBJ2-7; TRBD1 is a possible D gene (5 bases). The CDR3 DNA follows: TGTGCCAGCAGTGAACACAGGAGCTCCTACGAGCAGTACTTC. This gives the protein CASSEHRSSYEQYF.